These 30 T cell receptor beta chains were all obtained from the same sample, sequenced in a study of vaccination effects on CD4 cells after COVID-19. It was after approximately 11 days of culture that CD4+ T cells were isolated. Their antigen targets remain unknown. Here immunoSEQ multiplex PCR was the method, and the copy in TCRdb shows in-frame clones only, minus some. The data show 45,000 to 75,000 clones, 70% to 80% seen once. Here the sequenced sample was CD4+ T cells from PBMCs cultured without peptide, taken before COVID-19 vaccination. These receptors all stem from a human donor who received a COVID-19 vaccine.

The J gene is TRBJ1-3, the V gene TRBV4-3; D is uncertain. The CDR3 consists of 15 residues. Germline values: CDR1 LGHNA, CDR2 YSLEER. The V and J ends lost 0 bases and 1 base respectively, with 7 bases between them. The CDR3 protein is CASSQDLESGNTIYF. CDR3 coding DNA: TGCGCCAGCAGCCAAGATCTAGAATCTGGAAACACCATATATTTT.

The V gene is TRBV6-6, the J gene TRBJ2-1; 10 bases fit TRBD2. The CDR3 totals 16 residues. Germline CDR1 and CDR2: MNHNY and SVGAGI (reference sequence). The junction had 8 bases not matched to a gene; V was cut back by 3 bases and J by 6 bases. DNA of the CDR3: TGTGCCAGCAGTTATTCCGCTAGCGGGGGACCCAATGAGCAGTTCTTC. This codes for CASSYSASGGPNEQFF.

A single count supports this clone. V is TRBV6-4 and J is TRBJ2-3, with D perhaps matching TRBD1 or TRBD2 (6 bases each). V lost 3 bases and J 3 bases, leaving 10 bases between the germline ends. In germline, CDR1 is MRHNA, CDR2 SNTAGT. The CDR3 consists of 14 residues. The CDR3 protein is CASSDGGTTDTQYF. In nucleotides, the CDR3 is TGTGCCAGCAGTGATGGGGGGACAACAGATACGCAGTATTTT.

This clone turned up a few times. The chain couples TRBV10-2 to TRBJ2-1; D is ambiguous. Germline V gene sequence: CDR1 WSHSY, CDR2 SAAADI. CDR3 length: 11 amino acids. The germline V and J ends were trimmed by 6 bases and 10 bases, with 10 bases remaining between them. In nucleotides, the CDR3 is TGCGCCAGCAGCCACAGAGACGAGCAGTTCTTC. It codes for CASSHRDEQFF.

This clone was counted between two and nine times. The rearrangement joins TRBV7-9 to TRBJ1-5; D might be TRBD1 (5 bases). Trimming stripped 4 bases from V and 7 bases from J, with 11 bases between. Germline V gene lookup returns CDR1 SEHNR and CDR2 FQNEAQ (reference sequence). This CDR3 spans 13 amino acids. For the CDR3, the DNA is TGTGCCAGCAGCTACGGGACTCGGCAGCCCCAGCATTTT. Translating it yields CASSYGTRQPQHF.

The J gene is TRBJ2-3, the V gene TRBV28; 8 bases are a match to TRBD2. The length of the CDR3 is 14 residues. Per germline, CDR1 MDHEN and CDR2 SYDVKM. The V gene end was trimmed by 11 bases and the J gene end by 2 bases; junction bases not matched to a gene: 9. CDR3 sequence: CAGSTSGVTDTQYF. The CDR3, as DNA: TGTGCCGGGTCTACTAGCGGAGTCACAGATACGCAGTATTTT. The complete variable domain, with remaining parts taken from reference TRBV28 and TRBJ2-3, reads DVKVTQSSRYLVKRTGEKVFLECVQDMDHENMFWYRQDPGLGLRLIYFSYDVKMKEKGDIPEGYSVSREKKERFSLILESASTNQTSMYLCAGSTSGVTDTQYFGPGTRLTVL.

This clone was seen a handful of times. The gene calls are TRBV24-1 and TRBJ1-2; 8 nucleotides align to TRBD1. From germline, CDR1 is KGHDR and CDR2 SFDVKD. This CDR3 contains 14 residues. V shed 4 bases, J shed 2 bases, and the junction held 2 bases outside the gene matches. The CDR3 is CATSDRTGNYGYTF. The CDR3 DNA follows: TGTGCCACCAGTGACCGGACAGGGAACTATGGCTACACCTTC.

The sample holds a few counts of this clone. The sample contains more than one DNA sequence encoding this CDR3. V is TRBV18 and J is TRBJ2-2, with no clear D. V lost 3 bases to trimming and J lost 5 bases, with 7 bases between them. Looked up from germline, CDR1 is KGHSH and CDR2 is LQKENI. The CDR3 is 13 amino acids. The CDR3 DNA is TGTGCCAGCTCACCTTCCTCGACCGGGGAGCTGTTTTTT. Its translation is CASSPSSTGELFF.

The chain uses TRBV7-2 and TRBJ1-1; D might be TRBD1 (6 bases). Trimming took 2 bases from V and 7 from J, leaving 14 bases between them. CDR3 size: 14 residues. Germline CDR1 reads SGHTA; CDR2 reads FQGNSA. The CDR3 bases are TGTGCCAGCAGCTTATACGGGACACCGGGTGAAGCTTTCTTT. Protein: CASSLYGTPGEAFF.

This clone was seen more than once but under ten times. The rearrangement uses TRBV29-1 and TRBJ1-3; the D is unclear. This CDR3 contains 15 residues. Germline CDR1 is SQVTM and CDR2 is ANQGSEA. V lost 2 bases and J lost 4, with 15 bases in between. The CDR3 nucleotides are TGCAGCGTTGAAACTGATGAAAAATCCGGAAACACCATATATTTT. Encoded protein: CSVETDEKSGNTIYF. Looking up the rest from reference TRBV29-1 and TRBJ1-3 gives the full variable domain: SAVISQKPSRDICQRGTSLTIQCQVDSQVTMMFWYRQQPGQSLTLIATANQGSEATYESGFVIDKFPISRPNLTFSTLTVSNMSPEDSSIYLCSVETDEKSGNTIYFGEGSWLTVV.

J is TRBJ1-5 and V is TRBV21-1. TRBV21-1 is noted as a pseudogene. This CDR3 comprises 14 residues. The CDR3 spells CASSKRGGNQPQHF. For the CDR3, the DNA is TGTGCCAGCAGCAAAAGAGGGGGGAATCAGCCCCAGCATTTT.

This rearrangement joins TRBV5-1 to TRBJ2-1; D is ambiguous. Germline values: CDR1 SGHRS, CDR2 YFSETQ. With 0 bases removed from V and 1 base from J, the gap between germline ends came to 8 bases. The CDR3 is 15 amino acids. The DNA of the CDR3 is TGCGCCAGCAGCTTGGCGCAGGCATCCTACAATGAGCAGTTCTTC. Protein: CASSLAQASYNEQFF.

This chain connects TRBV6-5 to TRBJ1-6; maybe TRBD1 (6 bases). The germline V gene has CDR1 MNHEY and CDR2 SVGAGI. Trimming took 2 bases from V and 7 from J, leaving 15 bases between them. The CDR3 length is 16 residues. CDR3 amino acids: CASSYSGGRSNSPLHF. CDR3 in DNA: TGTGCCAGCAGTTACAGTGGGGGGCGATCCAATTCACCCCTCCACTTT.

For the CDR3, the DNA is TGTGCCAGTAGGAATGCCCAGCCTGGGGCCAACGTCCTGACTTTC. This sequence encodes CASRNAQPGANVLTF. J is TRBJ2-6 and V is TRBV19; no clear D gene. Germline CDR1 reads LNHDA; CDR2 reads SQIVND (reference sequence). V was trimmed by 6 bases and J by 2 bases, leaving 11 bases between them. The CDR3 totals 15 residues.

In DNA, the CDR3 is TGTGCCTGGATGGTGGGACAGGGGGCATTTCTGCCGGGAAACACCATATATTTT. Its translation is CAWMVGQGAFLPGNTIYF. The chain is built from TRBV30 and TRBJ1-3, with 12 bases fitting TRBD1. The V gene end was trimmed by 4 bases and the J gene end by 4 bases; junction bases not matched to a gene: 14. Per germline, CDR1 GTSNPN and CDR2 SVGIG (reference sequence). The CDR3 runs 18 residues.

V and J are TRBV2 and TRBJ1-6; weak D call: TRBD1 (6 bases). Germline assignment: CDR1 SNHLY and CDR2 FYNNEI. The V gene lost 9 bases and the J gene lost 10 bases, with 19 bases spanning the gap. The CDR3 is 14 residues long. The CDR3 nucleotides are TGTGCCAGAGACCTTACAACAGGGAAGTCACCCCTCCACTTT. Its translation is CARDLTTGKSPLHF.

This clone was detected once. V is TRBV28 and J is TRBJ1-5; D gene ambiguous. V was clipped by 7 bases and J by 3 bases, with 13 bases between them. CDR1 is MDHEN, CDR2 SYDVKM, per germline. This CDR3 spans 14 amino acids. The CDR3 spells CASTTPATNQPQHF. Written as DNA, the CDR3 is TGTGCCAGCACCACGCCTGCGACCAATCAGCCCCAGCATTTT.

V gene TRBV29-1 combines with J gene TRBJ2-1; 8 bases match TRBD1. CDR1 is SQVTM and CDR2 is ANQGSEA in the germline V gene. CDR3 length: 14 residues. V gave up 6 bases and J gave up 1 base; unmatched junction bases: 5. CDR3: CSVTQGGSYNEQFF. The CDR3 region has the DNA TGCAGCGTCACACAGGGGGGATCCTACAATGAGCAGTTCTTC.

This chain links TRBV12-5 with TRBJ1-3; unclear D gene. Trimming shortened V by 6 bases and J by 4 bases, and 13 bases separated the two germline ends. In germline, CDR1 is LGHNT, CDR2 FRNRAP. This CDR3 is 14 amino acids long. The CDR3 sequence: CASGPWILGNTIYF. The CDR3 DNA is TGTGCTAGTGGACCGTGGATTCTCGGAAACACCATATATTTT.

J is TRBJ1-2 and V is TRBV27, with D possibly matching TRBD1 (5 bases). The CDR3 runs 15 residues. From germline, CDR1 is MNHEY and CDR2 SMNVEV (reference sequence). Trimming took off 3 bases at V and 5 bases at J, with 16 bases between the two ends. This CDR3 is CASSLVEGQVYGYTF. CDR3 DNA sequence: TGTGCCAGCAGTTTGGTCGAGGGGCAGGTTTATGGCTACACCTTC.

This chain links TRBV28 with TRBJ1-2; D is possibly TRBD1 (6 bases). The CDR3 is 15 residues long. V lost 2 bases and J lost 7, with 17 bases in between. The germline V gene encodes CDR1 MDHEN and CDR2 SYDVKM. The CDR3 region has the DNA TGTGCCAGCAGTTTAGGTACAGGGTATAATAGTGGCTACACCTTC. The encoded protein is CASSLGTGYNSGYTF.

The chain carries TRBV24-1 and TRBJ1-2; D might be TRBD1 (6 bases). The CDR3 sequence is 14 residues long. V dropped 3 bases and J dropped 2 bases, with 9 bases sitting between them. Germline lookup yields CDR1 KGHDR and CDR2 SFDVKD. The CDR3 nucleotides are TGTGCCACCAGTGATAGGGGGATAAACTATGGCTACACCTTC. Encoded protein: CATSDRGINYGYTF.

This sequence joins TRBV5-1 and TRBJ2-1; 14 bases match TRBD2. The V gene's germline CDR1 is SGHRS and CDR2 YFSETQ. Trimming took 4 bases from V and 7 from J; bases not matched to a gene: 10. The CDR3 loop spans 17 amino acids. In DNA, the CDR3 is TGCGCCAGCAGCGGGGGACTAGCGGGGGACCTTCGGAATGAGCAGTTCTTC. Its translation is CASSGGLAGDLRNEQFF.

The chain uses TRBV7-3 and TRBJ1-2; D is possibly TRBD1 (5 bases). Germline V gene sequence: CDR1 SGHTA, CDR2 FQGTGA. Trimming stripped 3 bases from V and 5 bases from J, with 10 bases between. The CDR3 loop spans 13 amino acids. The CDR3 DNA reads TGTGCCAGCAGCTTGGGACCGGAATATGGCTACACCTTC. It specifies CASSLGPEYGYTF.

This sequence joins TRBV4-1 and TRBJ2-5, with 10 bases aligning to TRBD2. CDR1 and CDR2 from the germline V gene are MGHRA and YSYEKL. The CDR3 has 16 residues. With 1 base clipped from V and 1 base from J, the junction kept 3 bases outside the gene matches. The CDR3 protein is CASSQGRTSGQETQYF. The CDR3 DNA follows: TGCGCCAGCAGCCAAGGCCGGACTAGCGGCCAAGAGACCCAGTACTTC.

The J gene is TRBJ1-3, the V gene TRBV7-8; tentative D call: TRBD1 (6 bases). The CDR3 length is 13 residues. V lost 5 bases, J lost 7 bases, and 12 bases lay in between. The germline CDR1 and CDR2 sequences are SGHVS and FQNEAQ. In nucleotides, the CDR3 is TGTGCCAGCAGCCCACGGACAGCGAACACCATATATTTT. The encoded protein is CASSPRTANTIYF.

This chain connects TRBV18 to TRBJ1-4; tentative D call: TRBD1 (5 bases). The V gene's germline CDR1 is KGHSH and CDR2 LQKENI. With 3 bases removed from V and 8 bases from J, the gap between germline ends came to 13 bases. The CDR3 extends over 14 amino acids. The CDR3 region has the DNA TGTGCCAGCTCACCTTTTACAGGAGGGGAAAAACTGTTTTTT. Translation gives CASSPFTGGEKLFF.

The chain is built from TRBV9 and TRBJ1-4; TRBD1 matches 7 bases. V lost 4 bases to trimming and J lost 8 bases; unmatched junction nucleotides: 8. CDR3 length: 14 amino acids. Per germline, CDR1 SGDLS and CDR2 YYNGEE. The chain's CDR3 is CASSNTGVAEKLFF. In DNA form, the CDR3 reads TGTGCCAGCAGCAATACAGGGGTAGCGGAAAAACTGTTTTTT.

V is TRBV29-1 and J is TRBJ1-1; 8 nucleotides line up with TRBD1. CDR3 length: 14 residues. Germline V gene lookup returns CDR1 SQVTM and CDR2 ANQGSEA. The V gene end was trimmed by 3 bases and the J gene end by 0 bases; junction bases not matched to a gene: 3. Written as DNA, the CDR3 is TGCAGCGTTGACCGGACAGGGTTGAACACTGAAGCTTTCTTT. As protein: CSVDRTGLNTEAFF.

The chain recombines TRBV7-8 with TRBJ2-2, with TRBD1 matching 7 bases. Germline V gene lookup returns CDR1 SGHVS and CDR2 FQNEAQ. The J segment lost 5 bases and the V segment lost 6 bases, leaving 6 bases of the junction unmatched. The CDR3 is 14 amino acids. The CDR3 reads CASSPDRATGELFF. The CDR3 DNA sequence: TGTGCCAGCAGTCCTGACAGGGCTACCGGGGAGCTGTTTTTT.